These 27 T cell receptor beta chains were all obtained from the same sample, sequenced in a study of neoadjuvant anti-PD-1 for oral cavity cancer. Some clones are missing from TCRdb's copy, which holds only in-frame ones; the method was immunoSEQ multiplex PCR. The table records approximately 12,000 clones, more than 55% of them present only once. The starting material was tumor tissue, obtained before nivolumab (anti-PD-1) treatment. These receptors all stem from a person between 40 and 79 years old with oral cavity squamous cell carcinoma.

V usage is TRBV7-2 and J usage is TRBJ2-2; the D gene is possibly TRBD2 (6 bases). The CDR3 covers 14 residues. Trimming cost V 3 bases and J 4 bases, with 9 bases left between them. From germline, CDR1 is SGHTA and CDR2 FQGNSA. The CDR3 DNA reads as TGTGCCAGCAGCTTCGACGGGAGCACCGGGGAGCTGTTTTTT. Protein: CASSFDGSTGELFF.

J is TRBJ2-5 and V is TRBV5-1; 10 bases map to TRBD2. V lost 8 bases to trimming and J lost 7 bases; unmatched junction nucleotides: 11. Germline V gene sequence: CDR1 SGHRS, CDR2 YFSETQ. The CDR3 is 14 amino acids. The CDR3 sequence: CASSSGGSGGTQYF. CDR3 nucleotides: TGCGCCAGTTCTAGCGGGGGCTCTGGGGGGACCCAGTACTTC. Full variable domain (rest looked up from reference TRBV5-1 and TRBJ2-5): KAGVTQTPRYLIKTRGQQVTLSCSPISGHRSVSWYQQTPGQGLQFLFEYFSETQRNKGNFPGRFSGRQFSNSRSEMNVSTLELGDSALYLCASSSGGSGGTQYFGPGTRLLVL.

The chain employs TRBV6-5 and TRBJ2-1, with D possibly being TRBD2 (5 bases). This CDR3 region has 13 residues. The V end was cut by 6 bases, the J end by 3 bases, with 9 bases between. Germline V lookup: CDR1 MNHEY, CDR2 SVGAGI. The CDR3 DNA reads TGTGCCAGCAGCCCTACTAGCTACAATGAGCAGTTCTTC. It codes for CASSPTSYNEQFF.

The V gene is TRBV6-1, the J gene TRBJ2-7; D is uncertain. Trimming took 6 bases from V and 4 from J, leaving 13 bases between them. CDR1 MNHNS and CDR2 SASEGT come from the germline V gene. The length of the CDR3 is 13 residues. CDR3 in DNA: TGTGCCAGCAGCCCCGAGTGGTCATACGAGCAGTACTTC. Its protein product is CASSPEWSYEQYF.

This sequence joins TRBV11-2 and TRBJ2-2, with D tentatively TRBD1 (6 bases). This CDR3 contains 14 residues. Between the trimmed V and J ends, which lost 7 bases and 4 bases, there was a span of 13 bases. The germline CDR1 and CDR2 sequences are SGHAT and FQNNGV. The CDR3 sequence: CASTSGTFTGELFF. DNA for the CDR3: TGTGCCAGCACATCCGGGACATTCACCGGGGAGCTGTTTTTT.

This clone is medium-sized (0.01 to 0.1%) by share. The chain couples TRBV28 to TRBJ2-4; D is perhaps TRBD1 (5 bases). Looked up from germline, CDR1 is MDHEN and CDR2 is SYDVKM. V dropped 6 bases and J dropped 6 bases, with 18 bases sitting between them. CDR3 length: 15 residues. The DNA of the CDR3 is TGTGCCAGCAGACCGCAGGGTGGCGTGGGAAACATTCAGTACTTC. Translation gives CASRPQGGVGNIQYF.

J is TRBJ2-1 and V is TRBV28, with 10 bases matching TRBD2. This CDR3 comprises 18 residues. J gave up 7 bases and V 4 bases, and 16 bases lay outside the gene matches. Germline CDR1 MDHEN, CDR2 SYDVKM. CDR3 sequence (DNA): TGTGCCAGCAGTTCGGCGCTAGCGGGAGATTCGGTTTTTAATGAGCAGTTCTTC. Protein: CASSSALAGDSVFNEQFF.

The chain recombines TRBV25-1 with TRBJ2-5; 10 positions agree with TRBD2. The CDR3 spans 16 residues. V trimming: 2 bases; J trimming: 4 bases; junction bases outside the gene matches: 7. Per the germline V gene, CDR1 is MGHDK and CDR2 is SYGVNS. The CDR3 nucleotides are TGTGCCAGCAGTGAAGGGAGCGGGAGGGAGCTAGAGACCCAGTACTTC. Its translation is CASSEGSGRELETQYF.

This clone turned up a few times. V usage is TRBV6-5 and J usage is TRBJ1-1; 7 bases match TRBD1. Germline CDR1 reads MNHEY; CDR2 reads SVGAGI. The CDR3 has 15 amino acids. V shed 5 bases and J 1 base; nucleotides not matched to a gene: 7. CDR3 DNA sequence: TGTGCCAGCAGTCTTACAGGGGAAGGGAACACTGAAGCTTTCTTT. The encoded protein is CASSLTGEGNTEAFF.

The chain has TRBV7-8 and TRBJ2-2; possible D gene TRBD1, 6 bases. The germline V and J ends were trimmed by 1 base and 6 bases, with 18 bases remaining between them. Germline V CDR1 and CDR2: SGHVS, FQNEAQ. This CDR3 contains 17 residues. This chain's CDR3 is CASSLVIRGGKAGELFF. Written as DNA, the CDR3 is TGTGCCAGCAGCTTAGTAATCCGTGGGGGCAAGGCCGGGGAGCTGTTTTTT.

J is TRBJ2-7 and V is TRBV27; tentative D call: TRBD2 (5 bases). CDR1 and CDR2 (germline): MNHEY, SMNVEV (reference sequence). V was cut by 8 bases and J by 3 bases, with 11 bases left in between. CDR3 length: 12 residues. The CDR3 is CASFSASYEQYF. The CDR3 DNA sequence: TGTGCCAGCTTTAGCGCAAGCTACGAGCAGTACTTC.

The rearrangement uses TRBV6-6 and TRBJ2-3; TRBD1 agrees at 10 bases. Germline V gene sequence: CDR1 MNHNY, CDR2 SVGAGI (reference sequence). Trimming took 0 bases from V and 6 from J; bases not matched to a gene: 6. The CDR3 contains 16 residues. CDR3 region: CASSYSTGGFSDTQYF. The DNA of the CDR3 is TGTGCCAGCAGTTACTCGACAGGGGGCTTCTCGGATACGCAGTATTTT.

The J gene is TRBJ2-1, the V gene TRBV6-6; 9 bases are a match to TRBD2. Germline V gene data show CDR1 as MNHNY and CDR2 as SVGAGI (reference sequence). CDR3 length: 15 residues. With V trimmed by 5 bases and J by 6 bases, 8 bases remained unmatched. CDR3 sequence reads: CASSNIAGVVNEQFF. DNA for the CDR3: TGTGCCAGCAGTAACATAGCGGGAGTGGTCAATGAGCAGTTCTTC.

This clone was picked up one time. The chain is built from TRBV7-8 and TRBJ2-2; D is unresolved. In germline, CDR1 is SGHVS, CDR2 FQNEAQ. V lost 2 bases and J 6 bases, leaving 10 bases between the germline ends. CDR3 size: 14 residues. CDR3 residues: CASSLFRMAGELFF. The CDR3 DNA reads as TGTGCCAGCAGCTTATTTCGGATGGCCGGGGAGCTGTTTTTT.

This clone showed up just once. The chain employs TRBV2 and TRBJ1-5; D is undetermined. The CDR3 is 14 amino acids. CDR1 and CDR2 from the germline V gene are SNHLY and FYNNEI. Trimming removed 2 bases at V and 3 bases at J, with 8 bases between. CDR3 bases: TGTGCCAGCAGTGAACAGGTCGCCAATCAGCCCCAGCATTTT. Translating it yields CASSEQVANQPQHF.

V usage is TRBV10-1 and J usage is TRBJ1-3; D unclear. Trimming stripped 0 bases from V and 0 bases from J, with 12 bases between. The CDR3 totals 17 residues. CDR1 is WNHNN and CDR2 is SYGVQD in the germline V gene (reference sequence). CDR3 protein: CASSESVGIGSGNTIYF. DNA for the CDR3: TGCGCCAGCAGTGAGTCCGTAGGGATTGGCTCTGGAAACACCATATATTTT.

This sequence joins TRBV6-1 and TRBJ2-1; 7 bases map to TRBD1. J gave up 7 bases and V 6 bases, and 12 bases lay outside the gene matches. There are 15 residues in the CDR3. The germline V gene has CDR1 MNHNS and CDR2 SASEGT. The CDR3 nucleotides are TGTGCCAGCAGCGGACAGGCAGGCCCGGGGAATGAGCAGTTCTTC. Its protein product is CASSGQAGPGNEQFF.

This chain links TRBV11-3 with TRBJ2-2; 9 bases are a match to TRBD2. The CDR3 loop spans 15 amino acids. The junction had 8 bases not matched to a gene; V was cut back by 5 bases and J by 7 bases. In germline, CDR1 is SGHNT, CDR2 YENEEA. This CDR3 is CASSAAGGAGGELFF. The DNA for the CDR3 is TGTGCCAGCAGCGCAGCGGGAGGCGCAGGCGGGGAGCTGTTTTTT.

The chain links TRBV28 to TRBJ2-5; TRBD1 matches 7 bases. Germline V CDR1 and CDR2: MDHEN, SYDVKM. With V trimmed by 7 bases and J by 5 bases, 16 bases remained unmatched. CDR3 length: 16 residues. This chain's CDR3 is CASIRGGGPVDETQYF. As DNA, the CDR3 is TGTGCCAGCATCCGAGGGGGCGGTCCGGTCGATGAGACCCAGTACTTC.

The chain has TRBV13 and TRBJ1-2, with D possibly being TRBD1 (6 bases). CDR3 length: 15 residues. The ends were cut back, 5 bases at V and 2 bases at J, with 15 bases in the middle. CDR1 is PRHDT and CDR2 is FYEKMQ in the germline V gene (reference sequence). CDR3 loop: CASSALIQGNYGYTF. The CDR3 nucleotides read TGTGCCAGCAGCGCCCTGATCCAGGGGAACTATGGCTACACCTTC.

The chain employs TRBV6-1 and TRBJ2-5, with D perhaps being TRBD1 or TRBD2 (5 bases each). The CDR3 sequence is 16 residues long. Germline-derived CDR1 and CDR2 are MNHNS and SASEGT. Trimming cost V 4 bases and J 5 bases, with 20 bases left between them. As DNA, the CDR3 is TGTGCCAGCAGTGCCCATCGGGACGGTGGTACGGAGACCCAGTACTTC. This codes for CASSAHRDGGTETQYF.

The chain carries TRBV7-3 and TRBJ2-4, with 7 bases that match TRBD1. The CDR3 length is 19 residues. Trimming cost V 5 bases and J 0 bases; bases outside gene matches: 16. Germline V lookup: CDR1 SGHTA, CDR2 FQGTGA. The CDR3 DNA is TGTGCCAGCAGCCTCCCCACCGCTCAGGGGGAGCCAGCCAAAAACATTCAGTACTTC. Its protein product is CASSLPTAQGEPAKNIQYF.

The chain employs TRBV19 and TRBJ2-3; 14 positions match TRBD2. Germline V gives CDR1 LNHDA, CDR2 SQIVND (reference sequence). The CDR3 is made up of 15 amino acids. The junction had 6 bases not matched to a gene; V was cut back by 7 bases and J by 6 bases. The CDR3 DNA sequence: TGTGCCAGTACGGGACTAGCGGGAGCAACGGATACGCAGTATTTT. This gives the protein CASTGLAGATDTQYF.

V usage is TRBV11-2 and J usage is TRBJ2-1, with 10 bases identical to TRBD2. There are 15 residues in the CDR3. The germline CDR1 and CDR2 sequences are SGHAT and FQNNGV. V gave up 5 bases and J gave up 4 bases; unmatched junction bases: 5. CDR3: CASSDTSGVYNEQFF. The DNA for the CDR3 is TGTGCCAGCAGCGATACTAGCGGGGTTTACAATGAGCAGTTCTTC.

A few counts support this clone. This chain uses TRBV5-4 with TRBJ2-7, with 8 bases identical to TRBD2. Germline V gives CDR1 SGHNT, CDR2 YYREEE (reference sequence). Trimming took 0 bases from V and 6 from J; bases not matched to a gene: 11. This CDR3 contains 16 residues. This chain's CDR3 is CASSLAFTGRVREQYF. CDR3 coding DNA: TGTGCCAGCAGCTTGGCCTTTACCGGGAGGGTTCGCGAGCAGTACTTC.

J is TRBJ2-7 and V is TRBV10-3; TRBD2 is a possible D gene (6 bases). The CDR3 contains 14 residues. Between the trimmed V and J ends, which lost 3 bases and 1 base, there was a span of 10 bases. Germline V gene data show CDR1 as ENHRY and CDR2 as SYGVKD. CDR3 region: CAISDEAGSYEQYF. The CDR3, as DNA: TGTGCCATCAGTGACGAGGCGGGATCCTACGAGCAGTACTTC.

Comments on this clone: The germline gene is not matched at one end of the junction; a read error may be the cause. The CDR3: CASSLNPAATGELFF. DNA of the CDR3: TGTGCTAGCAGCTTAAACCCCGCAGCCACCGGGGAGCTGTTTTTT. V usage is TRBV7-7 and J usage is TRBJ2-2; D unclear. Looked up from germline, CDR1 is SSHAT and CDR2 is FNYEAQ (reference sequence). The CDR3 length is 15 residues.